This T cell receptor beta chain was recorded in a study of beta chain features in type 1 diabetes. Study background: On cell yields, gender and age, patients and healthy donors were similar. The study examined 107,917,701 sorted cells across all samples.

CDR1 and CDR2 from the germline V gene are SGDLS and YYNGEE. The CDR3 sequence is 15 residues long. The J segment lost 5 bases and the V segment lost 4 bases, leaving 6 bases of the junction unmatched. Study conclusions and caveats: Patients showed naive, central memory and Treg TCRB repertoires that appeared more similar than those of healthy donors.

Note on this clone: The antigen remains undetermined.

Isolated RNA was reverse transcribed in full, so expressed TCRB transcripts were sequenced. TCRdb keeps only in-frame clones here, not all; method: immunoSEQ multiplex PCR. Here the sample spans about 350,000 clones, about 20% being singletons. The source is a woman aged 18-29 years in good health. The sequenced material came from naive CD4+ T cells from blood. The rearrangement joins TRBV9 to TRBJ1-5, with 10 bases that match TRBD1. In nucleotides, the CDR3 is TGTGCCAGCAGCCCTCGGACAGGGGGAGATCAGCCCCAGCATTTT. This encodes CASSPRTGGDQPQHF.